A single sample is the source of the 22 T cell receptor beta chains below, sequenced in a study of blood T cell repertoires in COVID-19. Repertoires were generated with immunoSEQ multiplex PCR, while TCRdb's copy carries only in-frame clones and drops some. There are over 120,000 clones in the sample; 85% to 90% occur only once, and about 11% lies in the top ten. The sequenced material came from PBMCs or T cells enriched from blood (not recorded which). Source of these receptors: a man between 60 and 75 years old who had recovered from COVID-19.

The chain carries TRBV7-9 and TRBJ2-5; 9 bases are shared with TRBD2. Per germline, CDR1 SEHNR and CDR2 FQNEAQ (reference sequence). V lost 2 bases and J lost 5; bases outside the gene matches: 6. This CDR3 contains 15 residues. This CDR3 reads CASSLRLAGSETQYF. CDR3 in DNA: TGTGCCAGCAGCTTACGCCTAGCGGGAAGTGAGACCCAGTACTTC.

CDR3 protein: CASSQGWDRGFYGYGYTF. For the CDR3, the DNA is TGTGCCAGCAGCCAAGGTTGGGACAGGGGTTTCTACGGCTATGGCTACACCTTC. This sequence joins TRBV3-1 (or the pseudogene TRBV3-2) and TRBJ1-2, with 10 bases lining up with TRBD1. CDR1 and CDR2 from the germline V gene are LGHDT and YNNKEL (reference sequence). J gave up 4 bases and V 1 base, and 12 bases lay outside the gene matches. The CDR3 has 18 amino acids.

CDR3 region: CASTDPGTGSHGYTF. The CDR3 DNA reads as TGTGCCAGCACCGACCCCGGGACAGGGAGCCATGGCTACACCTTC. The V and J genes are TRBV6-5 and TRBJ1-2; 9 bases are a match to TRBD1. V lost 7 bases to trimming and J lost 6 bases; unmatched junction nucleotides: 12. CDR1 is MNHEY, CDR2 SVGAGI, per germline. This CDR3 has 15 residues.

The V and J genes are TRBV27 and TRBJ1-1; D uncertain. The CDR3 totals 14 residues. V shed 5 bases and J shed 4 bases, with 14 bases lying between them. CDR1 and CDR2 (germline): MNHEY, SMNVEV (reference sequence). This chain's CDR3 is CASSQGRSITEAFF. Here the CDR3 DNA reads TGTGCCAGCAGTCAAGGGAGGTCTATCACTGAAGCTTTCTTT.

The chain combines TRBV4-2 with TRBJ1-2, with 7 bases aligning to TRBD1. The CDR3 is 13 amino acids. Per germline, CDR1 LGHNA and CDR2 YNFKEQ. V shed 4 bases and J 3 bases; nucleotides not matched to a gene: 2. CDR3 sequence: CASSRQGDYGYTF. The CDR3 DNA is TGTGCCAGCAGCCGACAGGGCGACTATGGCTACACCTTC.

There are a few counts of this clone. The chain uses TRBV7-8 and TRBJ1-2, with D possibly TRBD1 on 6 matching bases. Germline CDR1 reads SGHVS; CDR2 reads FQNEAQ. Trimming left V 1 base short and J 4 bases short, with 16 bases between. The CDR3 loop spans 16 amino acids. The CDR3 sequence is CASSLEDSRAGYGYTF. The DNA for the CDR3 is TGTGCCAGCAGCTTAGAGGACAGCCGTGCCGGCTATGGCTACACCTTC.

J is TRBJ1-4 and V is TRBV28; D not certain. The V end lost 6 bases, the J end lost 8 bases, and 7 bases lay between the germline ends. There are 11 residues in the CDR3. CDR1 is MDHEN, CDR2 SYDVKM, per germline. In DNA, the CDR3 is TGTGCCAGCAGCAACTACGAAAAACTGTTTTTT. Amino acids: CASSNYEKLFF.

V gene TRBV9 combines with J gene TRBJ1-1, with D unresolved. V shed 4 bases and J shed 1 base, with 14 bases lying between them. The CDR3 spans 15 residues. Germline assignment: CDR1 SGDLS and CDR2 YYNGEE. The CDR3 DNA is TGTGCCAGCAGCTTTGCCGGGAGATCGAACACTGAAGCTTTCTTT. It is translated as CASSFAGRSNTEAFF.

This chain connects TRBV2 to TRBJ2-5, with TRBD2 identical over 8 bases. The CDR3 extends over 15 amino acids. The ends lost 8 bases at V and 8 bases at J; junction bases unmatched: 16. Germline lookup yields CDR1 SNHLY and CDR2 FYNNEI. This CDR3 is CASRPGVAGSRTQYF. The CDR3 DNA follows: TGTGCCAGCCGCCCTGGAGTAGCGGGATCTAGAACCCAGTACTTC.

The chain recombines TRBV6-1 with TRBJ1-6; D gene ambiguous. The CDR3 has 12 amino acids. Germline CDR1 reads MNHNS; CDR2 reads SASEGT. V lost 3 bases and J 7 bases, leaving 4 bases between the germline ends. CDR3 coding DNA: TGTGCCAGCAGTGACAGGAATTCACCCCTCCACTTT. This codes for CASSDRNSPLHF.

The V gene is TRBV6-5, the J gene TRBJ2-1, with 9 bases lining up with TRBD2. Germline lookup yields CDR1 MNHEY and CDR2 SVGAGI. V lost 8 bases to trimming and J lost 8 bases; unmatched junction nucleotides: 13. The CDR3 runs to 15 residues. The CDR3 reads CASATGGRAADEQFF. In DNA, the CDR3 is TGTGCCAGCGCGACAGGCGGGAGGGCCGCGGATGAGCAGTTCTTC.

The J gene is TRBJ1-1, the V gene TRBV19; tentatively, D is TRBD1 (6 bases). Trimming stripped 5 bases from V and 1 base from J, with 8 bases between. The CDR3 has 13 amino acids. Germline-derived CDR1 and CDR2 are LNHDA and SQIVND (reference sequence). The CDR3, as DNA: TGTGCCAGTAGTGGACAGAGGAACACTGAAGCTTTCTTT. Protein: CASSGQRNTEAFF.

The rearrangement uses TRBV6-5 and TRBJ2-7; 8 bases fit TRBD2. The V gene's germline CDR1 is MNHEY and CDR2 SVGAGI. Losses at the gene ends were 7 bases for V and 3 bases for J; bases not matched to a gene: 8. The CDR3 loop spans 14 amino acids. The CDR3 here is CASTWTSRVYEQYF. The CDR3, as DNA: TGTGCCAGCACCTGGACTAGCAGAGTCTACGAGCAGTACTTC.

The chain has TRBV28 and TRBJ2-5, with 11 bases lining up with TRBD2. The CDR3 totals 16 residues. Trimming cost V 4 bases and J 5 bases; bases outside gene matches: 9. Germline lookup yields CDR1 MDHEN and CDR2 SYDVKM. CDR3 DNA sequence: TGTGCCAGCAGTTCCCTTAGCGGGAGGGCCTTGGAGACCCAGTACTTC. It encodes CASSSLSGRALETQYF.

This sequence joins TRBV28 and TRBJ1-2; 7 bases fit TRBD1. Unmatched junction bases numbered 9, after V lost 5 bases and J lost 6 bases. The V gene's germline CDR1 is MDHEN and CDR2 SYDVKM. The CDR3 extends over 14 amino acids. The CDR3 reads CASSGTRTGDGYTF. CDR3 sequence (DNA): TGTGCCAGCAGTGGGACAAGAACAGGGGATGGCTACACCTTC.

The genes are TRBV19 and TRBJ2-1; TRBD2 agrees at 15 bases. Trimming removed 4 bases from V and 7 bases from J; junction bases left unmatched: 8. The CDR3 covers 17 residues. Germline V gene lookup returns CDR1 LNHDA and CDR2 SQIVND (reference sequence). CDR3 amino acids: CASSNRGGTSGRNEQFF. The CDR3 nucleotides read TGTGCCAGTAGTAACAGGGGGGGGACTAGCGGGAGGAATGAGCAGTTCTTC.

This clone was counted once. This chain connects TRBV11-2 to TRBJ2-1, with TRBD1 matching 8 bases. V dropped 3 bases and J dropped 9; count of bases not matched to a gene: 4. The CDR3 is 13 residues long. Germline assignment: CDR1 SGHAT and CDR2 FQNNGV. CDR3 loop: CASSFAQGGEQFF. In DNA form, the CDR3 reads TGTGCCAGCAGCTTTGCACAGGGGGGTGAGCAGTTCTTC.

The DNA for the CDR3 is TGTGCCAGCAGCTTAGGACAGGCAAGCCCCTCTGGGGCCAACGTCCTGACTTTC. Its protein product is CASSLGQASPSGANVLTF. The chain couples TRBV5-4 to TRBJ2-6; 7 bases are a match to TRBD1. This CDR3 has 18 amino acids. V lost 2 bases and J lost 0; bases outside the gene matches: 8. The germline gives CDR1 SGHNT, CDR2 YYREEE (reference sequence).

The V and J genes are TRBV5-1 and TRBJ2-7; TRBD1 is a possible D gene (6 bases). Germline V lookup: CDR1 SGHRS, CDR2 YFSETQ. This CDR3 has 15 residues. Trimming shortened V by 2 bases and J by 0 bases, and 12 bases separated the two germline ends. This CDR3 is CASSLSGAVSYEQYF. In DNA, the CDR3 is TGCGCCAGCAGCTTATCAGGGGCAGTCTCCTACGAGCAGTACTTC.

This chain links TRBV28 with TRBJ2-7; 7 bases match TRBD2. The trim removed 5 bases at V and 6 bases at J, leaving 13 bases unmatched. The CDR3 contains 15 residues. Germline assignment: CDR1 MDHEN and CDR2 SYDVKM. In nucleotides, the CDR3 is TGTGCCAGCAGTATCCGGGACTACCCCTCGGCCGAGCAGTACTTC. It translates to CASSIRDYPSAEQYF.

This clone has more than one count but fewer than ten. The chain recombines TRBV6-6 with TRBJ1-6, with 7 bases lining up with TRBD1. This CDR3 has 17 amino acids. J lost 0 bases, V lost 5 bases, and 7 bases had no gene match. Germline CDR1 MNHNY, CDR2 SVGAGI (reference sequence). CDR3 DNA: TGTGCCAGCAGTCTCCTACAGGGGAGCTCCTATAATTCACCCCTCCACTTT. Translating it yields CASSLLQGSSYNSPLHF.

This rearrangement joins TRBV28 to TRBJ2-7, with a possible D match to TRBD2 (6 bases). Germline CDR1 and CDR2: MDHEN and SYDVKM. V was cut by 5 bases and J by 2 bases, with 10 bases left in between. The CDR3 totals 13 residues. CDR3 loop: CASSNRGTYEQYF. The CDR3 DNA is TGTGCCAGCAGTAACCGGGGGACCTACGAGCAGTACTTC.